The T cell receptor beta chain under discussion was sequenced for a study of cytomegalovirus exposure and HLA in healthy donors. Study-wide findings and caveats: Associated with cytomegalovirus, according to the listing, were 170 or so TCR beta chains. Excluded were some V segments that proved indistinguishable, including TRBV6-2 and TRBV6-3.

Comments on this clone: Antigen unknown.

PCR amplification relied on 60 Vbeta primers (plus 13 Jbeta primers). The method was immunoSEQ multiplex PCR; TCRdb's version includes in-frame clones alone and lacks a portion of them. The sample contains some 150,000 clones, roughly four fifths of which appear only once. J lost 7 bases, V lost 2 bases, and 5 bases had no gene match. This CDR3 has 15 amino acids. The germline gives CDR1 MNHNS, CDR2 SASEGT. The specimen was PBMCs. The chain has TRBV6-1 and TRBJ2-2; 9 positions match TRBD2. The receptor was isolated from a woman aged 50 to 60 in good health and CMV-seronegative. This chain's CDR3 is CASSEKISGGGELFF. DNA for the CDR3: TGTGCCAGCAGTGAAAAGATTAGCGGGGGCGGGGAGCTGTTTTTT.